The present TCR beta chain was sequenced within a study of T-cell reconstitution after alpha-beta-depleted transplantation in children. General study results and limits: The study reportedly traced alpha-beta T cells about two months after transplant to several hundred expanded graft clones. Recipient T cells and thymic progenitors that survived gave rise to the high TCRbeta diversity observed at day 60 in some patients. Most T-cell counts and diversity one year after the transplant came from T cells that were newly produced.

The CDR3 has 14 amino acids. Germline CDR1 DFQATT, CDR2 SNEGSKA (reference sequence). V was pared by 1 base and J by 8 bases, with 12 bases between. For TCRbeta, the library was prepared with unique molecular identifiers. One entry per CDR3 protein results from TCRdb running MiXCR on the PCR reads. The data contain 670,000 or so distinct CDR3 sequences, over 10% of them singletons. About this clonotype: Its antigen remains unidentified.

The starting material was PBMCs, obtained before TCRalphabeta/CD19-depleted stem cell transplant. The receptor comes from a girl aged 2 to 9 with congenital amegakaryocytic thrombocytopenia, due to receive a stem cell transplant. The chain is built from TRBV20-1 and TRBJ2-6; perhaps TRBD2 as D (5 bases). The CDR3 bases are TGCAGTGCTAGAGCCATGGCCGGGACCAACGTCCTGACTTTC. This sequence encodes CSARAMAGTNVLTF.